These 2 T cell receptor beta chains came from one sample sequenced in a study of T cell repertoires in cytomegalovirus infection. What these receptors recognize is not known. Using its own MiXCR run on the reads, TCRdb lists one record per CDR3 protein. The sample has around 70,000 distinct CDR3 sequences; about 26% are singletons. The sample consisted of CD8+ T cells from cultured PBMCs, taken from culture after CMV antigen stimulation. All receptors come from a human donor in good health (CMV status not recorded). Some clones in this sample may be carry-over from other donors' samples.

This CDR3 reads CATSGTSIPYEQYF. DNA for the CDR3: TGTGCCACCAGCGGTACTAGTATTCCCTACGAGCAGTACTTC. The V gene is TRBV15, the J gene TRBJ2-7; a possible D gene is TRBD2 (5 bases). V gave up 5 bases and J gave up 2 bases, with 13 bases separating them. Germline CDR1 and CDR2: LNHNV and YYDKDF (reference sequence). The CDR3 is 14 residues long.

The gene calls are TRBV20-1 and TRBJ1-4, with D possibly being TRBD1 (6 bases). In germline, CDR1 is DFQATT, CDR2 SNEGSKA (reference sequence). This CDR3 contains 16 residues. Trimming cost V 3 bases and J 3 bases, with 17 bases left between them. CDR3 sequence (DNA): TGCAGTGCTAGCCCCGAGACAGGTTCTGCTAATGAAAAACTGTTTTTT. Translated, it gives CSASPETGSANEKLFF.